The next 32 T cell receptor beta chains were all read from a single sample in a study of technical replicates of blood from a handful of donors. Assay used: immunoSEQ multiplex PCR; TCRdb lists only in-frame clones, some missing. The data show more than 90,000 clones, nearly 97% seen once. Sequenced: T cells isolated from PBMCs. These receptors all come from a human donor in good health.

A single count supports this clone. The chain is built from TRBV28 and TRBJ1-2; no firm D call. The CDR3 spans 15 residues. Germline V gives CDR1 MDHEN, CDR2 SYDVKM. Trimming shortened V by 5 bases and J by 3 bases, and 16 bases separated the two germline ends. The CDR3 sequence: CASSLQGGLHYGYTF. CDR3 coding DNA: TGTGCCAGCAGTCTCCAAGGCGGACTACACTATGGCTACACCTTC.

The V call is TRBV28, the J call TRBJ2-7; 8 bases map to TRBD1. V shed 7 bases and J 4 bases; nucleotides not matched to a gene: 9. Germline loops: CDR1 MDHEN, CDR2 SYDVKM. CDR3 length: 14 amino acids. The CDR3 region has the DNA TGTGCCAGCACACAGGGGGGTCGGCCGTACGAGCAGTACTTC. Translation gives CASTQGGRPYEQYF.

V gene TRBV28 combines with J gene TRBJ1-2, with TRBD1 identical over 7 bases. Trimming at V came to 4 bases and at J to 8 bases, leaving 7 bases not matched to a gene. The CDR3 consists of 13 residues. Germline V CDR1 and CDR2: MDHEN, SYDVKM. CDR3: CASSSYRGGGYTF. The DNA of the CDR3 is TGTGCCAGCAGTTCATACAGGGGTGGAGGCTACACCTTC.

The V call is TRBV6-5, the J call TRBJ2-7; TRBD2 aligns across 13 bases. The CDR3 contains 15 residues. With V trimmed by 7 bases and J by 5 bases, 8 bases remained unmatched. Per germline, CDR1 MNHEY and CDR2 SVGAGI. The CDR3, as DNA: TGTGCCAGCAAGAGGACTAGCGGGAGAGGAAACGAGCAGTACTTC. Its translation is CASKRTSGRGNEQYF.

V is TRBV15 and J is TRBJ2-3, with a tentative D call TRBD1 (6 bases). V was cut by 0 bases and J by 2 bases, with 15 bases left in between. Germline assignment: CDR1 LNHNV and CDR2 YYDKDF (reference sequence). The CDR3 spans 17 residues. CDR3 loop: CATSRDPETGNTDTQYF. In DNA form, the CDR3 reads TGTGCCACCAGCAGAGATCCTGAGACAGGAAACACAGATACGCAGTATTTT.

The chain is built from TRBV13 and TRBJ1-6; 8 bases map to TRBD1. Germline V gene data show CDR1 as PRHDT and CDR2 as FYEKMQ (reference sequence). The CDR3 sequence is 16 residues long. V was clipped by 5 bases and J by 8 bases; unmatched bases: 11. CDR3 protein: CASSPSGQGVHSPLHF. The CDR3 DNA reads TGTGCCAGCAGCCCGAGCGGACAGGGCGTACATTCACCCCTCCACTTT. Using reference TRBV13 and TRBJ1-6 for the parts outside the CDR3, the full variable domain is AAGVIQSPRHLIKEKRETATLKCYPIPRHDTVYWYQQGPGQDPQFLISFYEKMQSDKGSIPDRFSAQQFSDYHSELNMSSLELGDSALYFCASSPSGQGVHSPLHFGNGTRLTVT.

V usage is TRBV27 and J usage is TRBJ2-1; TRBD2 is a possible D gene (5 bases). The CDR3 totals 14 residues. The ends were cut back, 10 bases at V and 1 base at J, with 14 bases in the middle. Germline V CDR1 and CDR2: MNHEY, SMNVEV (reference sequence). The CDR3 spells CATRPGGSYNEQFF. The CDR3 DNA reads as TGTGCCACCAGGCCCGGCGGGTCCTACAATGAGCAGTTCTTC.

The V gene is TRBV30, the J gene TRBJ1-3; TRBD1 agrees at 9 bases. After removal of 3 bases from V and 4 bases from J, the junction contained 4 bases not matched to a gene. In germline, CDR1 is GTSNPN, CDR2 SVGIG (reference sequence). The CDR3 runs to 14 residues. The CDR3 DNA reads TGTGCCTGGAGCGGGACAGGGCGCGGAAACACCATATATTTT. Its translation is CAWSGTGRGNTIYF.

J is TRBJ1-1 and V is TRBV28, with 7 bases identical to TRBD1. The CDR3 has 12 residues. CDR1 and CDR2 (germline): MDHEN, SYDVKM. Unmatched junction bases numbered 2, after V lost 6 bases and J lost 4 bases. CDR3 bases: TGTGCCAGCAGCAGGGGGGCCACTGAAGCTTTCTTT. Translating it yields CASSRGATEAFF.

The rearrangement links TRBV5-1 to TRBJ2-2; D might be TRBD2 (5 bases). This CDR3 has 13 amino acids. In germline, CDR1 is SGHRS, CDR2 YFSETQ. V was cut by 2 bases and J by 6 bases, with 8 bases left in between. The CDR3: CASSFGGPGELFF. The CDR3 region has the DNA TGCGCCAGCAGCTTTGGCGGGCCCGGGGAGCTGTTTTTT.

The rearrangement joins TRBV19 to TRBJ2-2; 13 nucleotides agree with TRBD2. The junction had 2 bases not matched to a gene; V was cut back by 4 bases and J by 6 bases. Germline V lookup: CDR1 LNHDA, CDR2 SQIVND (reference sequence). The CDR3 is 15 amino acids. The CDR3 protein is CASSRLAGGSGELFF. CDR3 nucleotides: TGTGCCAGTAGTAGACTAGCGGGGGGTTCCGGGGAGCTGTTTTTT. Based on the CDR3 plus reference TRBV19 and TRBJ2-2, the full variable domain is DGGITQSPKYLFRKEGQNVTLSCEQNLNHDAMYWYRQDPGQGLRLIYYSQIVNDFQKGDIAEGYSVSREKKESFPLTVTSAQKNPTAFYLCASSRLAGGSGELFFGEGSRLTVL.

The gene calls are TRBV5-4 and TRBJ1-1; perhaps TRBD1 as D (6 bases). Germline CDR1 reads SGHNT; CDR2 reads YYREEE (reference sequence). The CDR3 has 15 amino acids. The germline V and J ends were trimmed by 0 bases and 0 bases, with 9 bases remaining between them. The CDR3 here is CASSLGGTLNTEAFF. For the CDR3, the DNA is TGTGCCAGCAGCTTGGGAGGGACACTGAACACTGAAGCTTTCTTT. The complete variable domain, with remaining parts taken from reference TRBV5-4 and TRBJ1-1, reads ETGVTQSPTHLIKTRGQQVTLRCSSQSGHNTVSWYQQALGQGPQFIFQYYREEENGRGNFPPRFSGLQFPNYSSELNVNALELDDSALYLCASSLGGTLNTEAFFGQGTRLTVV.

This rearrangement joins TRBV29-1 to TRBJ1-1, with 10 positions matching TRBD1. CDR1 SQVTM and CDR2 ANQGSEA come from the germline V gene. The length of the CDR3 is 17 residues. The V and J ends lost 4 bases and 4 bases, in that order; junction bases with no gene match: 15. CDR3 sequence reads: CSVVRRQGARVATEAFF. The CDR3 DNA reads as TGCAGCGTTGTCCGTCGACAGGGGGCGCGTGTGGCCACTGAAGCTTTCTTT.

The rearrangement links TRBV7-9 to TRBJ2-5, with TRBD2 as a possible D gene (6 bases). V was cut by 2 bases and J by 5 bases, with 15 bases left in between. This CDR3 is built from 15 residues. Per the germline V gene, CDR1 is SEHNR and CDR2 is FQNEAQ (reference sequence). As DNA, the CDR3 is TGTGCCAGCAGCTTAAGTGGAGGGTTTGAGGAGACCCAGTACTTC. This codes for CASSLSGGFEETQYF.

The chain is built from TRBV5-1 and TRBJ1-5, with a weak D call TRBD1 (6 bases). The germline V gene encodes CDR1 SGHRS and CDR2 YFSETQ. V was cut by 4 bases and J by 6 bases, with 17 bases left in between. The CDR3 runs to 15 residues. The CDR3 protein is CASSQGGQLGQPQHF. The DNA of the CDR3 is TGCGCCAGCAGCCAAGGCGGACAGCTGGGTCAGCCCCAGCATTTT.

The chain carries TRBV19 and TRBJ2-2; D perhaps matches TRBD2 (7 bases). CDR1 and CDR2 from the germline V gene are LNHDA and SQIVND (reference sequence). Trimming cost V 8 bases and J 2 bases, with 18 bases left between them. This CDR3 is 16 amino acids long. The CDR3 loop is CASLQHRGANTGELFF. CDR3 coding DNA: TGTGCCAGTCTTCAACATCGGGGGGCCAACACCGGGGAGCTGTTTTTT.

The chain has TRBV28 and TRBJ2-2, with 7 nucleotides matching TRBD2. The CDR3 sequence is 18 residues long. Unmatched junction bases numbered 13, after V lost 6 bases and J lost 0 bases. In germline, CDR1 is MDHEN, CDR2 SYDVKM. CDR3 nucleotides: TGTGCCAGCAGCTCCCCTCAAGCGGGGATAGCGAACACCGGGGAGCTGTTTTTT. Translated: CASSSPQAGIANTGELFF.

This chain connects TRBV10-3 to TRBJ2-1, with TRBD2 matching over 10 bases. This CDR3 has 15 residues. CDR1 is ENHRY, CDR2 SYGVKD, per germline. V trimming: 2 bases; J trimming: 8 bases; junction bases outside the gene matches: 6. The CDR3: CAISERTSGEHEQFF. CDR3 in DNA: TGTGCCATCAGTGAGAGGACTAGCGGAGAACATGAGCAGTTCTTC.

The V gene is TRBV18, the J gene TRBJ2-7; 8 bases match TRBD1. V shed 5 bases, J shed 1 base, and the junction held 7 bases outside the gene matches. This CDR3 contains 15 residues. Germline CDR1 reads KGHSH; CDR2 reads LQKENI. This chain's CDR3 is CASSIGTGGSYEQYF. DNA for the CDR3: TGTGCCAGCTCAATAGGGACAGGCGGATCCTACGAGCAGTACTTC.

The CDR3 loop reads CASSLPGGYEQYF. The CDR3 DNA reads TGTGCCAGCAGCTTACCCGGAGGCTACGAGCAGTACTTC. The chain combines TRBV11-3 with TRBJ2-7; perhaps TRBD2 as D (5 bases). Trimming removed 2 bases from V and 3 bases from J, with 8 bases in between. This CDR3 has 13 amino acids. The germline gives CDR1 SGHNT, CDR2 YENEEA.

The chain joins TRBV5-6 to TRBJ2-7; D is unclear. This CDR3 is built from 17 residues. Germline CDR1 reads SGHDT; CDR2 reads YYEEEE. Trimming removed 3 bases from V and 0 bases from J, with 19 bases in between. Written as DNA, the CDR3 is TGTGCCAGCAGCTCCATCCCCGAGGAATTTAGCTCCTACGAGCAGTACTTC. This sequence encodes CASSSIPEEFSSYEQYF.

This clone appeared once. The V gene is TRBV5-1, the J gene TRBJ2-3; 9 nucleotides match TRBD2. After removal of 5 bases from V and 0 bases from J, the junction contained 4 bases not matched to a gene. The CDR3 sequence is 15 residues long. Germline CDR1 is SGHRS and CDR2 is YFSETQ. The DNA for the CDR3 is TGCGCCAGCAGAAAGACTAGCGGCAGCACAGATACGCAGTATTTT. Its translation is CASRKTSGSTDTQYF.

The CDR3 nucleotides are TGTGCCAGCGCTGGGACTAGGTTGGACTACAATGAGCAGTTCTTC. It codes for CASAGTRLDYNEQFF. This chain links TRBV2 with TRBJ2-1, with 8 bases that match TRBD2. The CDR3 has 15 residues. Losses at the gene ends were 8 bases for V and 3 bases for J; bases not matched to a gene: 9. CDR1 SNHLY and CDR2 FYNNEI come from the germline V gene.

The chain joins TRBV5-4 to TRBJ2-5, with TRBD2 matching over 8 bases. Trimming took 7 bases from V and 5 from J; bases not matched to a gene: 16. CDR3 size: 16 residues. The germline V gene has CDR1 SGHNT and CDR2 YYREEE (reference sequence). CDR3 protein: CASQRDWREVGETQYF. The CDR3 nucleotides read TGTGCCAGCCAGAGGGACTGGCGGGAGGTAGGGGAGACCCAGTACTTC.

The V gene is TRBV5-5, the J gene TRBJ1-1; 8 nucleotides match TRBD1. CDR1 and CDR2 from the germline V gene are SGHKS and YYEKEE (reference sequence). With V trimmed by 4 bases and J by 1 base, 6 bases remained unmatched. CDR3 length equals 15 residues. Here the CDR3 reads CASSVQGGGNTEAFF. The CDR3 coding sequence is TGTGCCAGCAGCGTACAGGGGGGAGGGAACACTGAAGCTTTCTTT.

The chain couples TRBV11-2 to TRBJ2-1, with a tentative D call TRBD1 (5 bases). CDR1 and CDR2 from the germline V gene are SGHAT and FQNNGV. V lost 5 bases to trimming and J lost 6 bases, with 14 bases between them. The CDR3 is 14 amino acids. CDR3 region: CASSQSGNRNEQFF. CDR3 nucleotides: TGTGCCAGCAGCCAATCAGGGAATCGCAATGAGCAGTTCTTC.

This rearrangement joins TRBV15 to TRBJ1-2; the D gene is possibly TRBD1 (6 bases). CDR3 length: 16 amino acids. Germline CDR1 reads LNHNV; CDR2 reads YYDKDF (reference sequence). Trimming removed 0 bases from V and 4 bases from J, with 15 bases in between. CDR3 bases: TGTGCCACCAGCAGAGATCTAACAGGGTCAAGCTATGGCTACACCTTC. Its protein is CATSRDLTGSSYGYTF.

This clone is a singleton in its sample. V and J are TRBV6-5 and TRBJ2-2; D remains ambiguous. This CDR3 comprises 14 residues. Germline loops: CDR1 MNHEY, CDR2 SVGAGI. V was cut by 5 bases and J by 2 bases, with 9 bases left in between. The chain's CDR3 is CASSNTFNTGELFF. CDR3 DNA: TGTGCCAGCAGTAATACTTTTAACACCGGGGAGCTGTTTTTT.

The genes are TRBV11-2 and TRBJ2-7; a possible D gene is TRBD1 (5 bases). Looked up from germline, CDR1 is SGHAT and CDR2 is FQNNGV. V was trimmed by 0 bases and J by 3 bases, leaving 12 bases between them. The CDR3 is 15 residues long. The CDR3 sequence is CASSLDGAGSYEQYF. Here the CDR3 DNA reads TGTGCCAGCAGCTTAGATGGGGCAGGAAGCTACGAGCAGTACTTC.

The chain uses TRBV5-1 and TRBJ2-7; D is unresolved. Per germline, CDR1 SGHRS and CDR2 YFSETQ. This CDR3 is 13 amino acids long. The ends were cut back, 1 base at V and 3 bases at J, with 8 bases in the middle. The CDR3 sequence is CASSLIVDYEQYF. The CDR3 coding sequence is TGCGCCAGCAGCTTGATAGTTGACTACGAGCAGTACTTC.

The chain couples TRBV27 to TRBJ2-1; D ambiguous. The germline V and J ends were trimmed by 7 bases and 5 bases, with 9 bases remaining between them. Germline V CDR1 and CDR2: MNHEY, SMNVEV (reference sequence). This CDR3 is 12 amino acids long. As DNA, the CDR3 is TGTGCCAGCACCCCACCTAACAATGAGCAGTTCTTC. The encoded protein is CASTPPNNEQFF.

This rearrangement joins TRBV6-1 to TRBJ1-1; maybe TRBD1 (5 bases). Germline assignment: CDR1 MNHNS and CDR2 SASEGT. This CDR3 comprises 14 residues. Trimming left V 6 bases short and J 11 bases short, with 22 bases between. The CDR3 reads CASRSIGGARGAFF. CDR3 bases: TGTGCCAGCAGGTCGATAGGCGGGGCTAGGGGTGCTTTCTTT.